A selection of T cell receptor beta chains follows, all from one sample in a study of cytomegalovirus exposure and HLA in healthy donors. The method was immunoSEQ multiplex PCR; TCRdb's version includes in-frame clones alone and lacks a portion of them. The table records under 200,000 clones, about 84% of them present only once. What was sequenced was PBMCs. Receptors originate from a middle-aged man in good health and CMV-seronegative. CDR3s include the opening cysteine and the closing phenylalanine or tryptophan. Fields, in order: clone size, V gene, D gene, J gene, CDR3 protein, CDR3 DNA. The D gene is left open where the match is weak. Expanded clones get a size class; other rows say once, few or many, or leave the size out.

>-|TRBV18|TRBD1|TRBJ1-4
CASSPGTGDEKLFF
TGTGCCAGCTCACCCGGGACAGGGGATGAAAAACTGTTTTTT
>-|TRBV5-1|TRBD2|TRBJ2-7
CASRREGGPTSYEQYF
TGCGCCAGCCGTCGGGAGGGAGGCCCCACCTCCTACGAGCAGTACTTC
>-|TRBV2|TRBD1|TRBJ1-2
CASSRDRQGGYGYTF
TGTGCCAGCAGTCGAGACCGACAGGGAGGTTATGGCTACACCTTC
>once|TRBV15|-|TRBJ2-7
CATSREDRPMGYEQYF
TGTGCCACCAGCAGAGAGGACAGACCCATGGGCTACGAGCAGTACTTC
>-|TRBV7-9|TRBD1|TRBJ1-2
CASSLRPGGGDGYTF
TGTGCCAGCAGCCTCCGTCCCGGAGGGGGCGATGGCTACACCTTC
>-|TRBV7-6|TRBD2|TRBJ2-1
CASSSLSGGKFF
TGTGCCAGCAGCTCCCTCTCGGGGGGGAAGTTCTTC
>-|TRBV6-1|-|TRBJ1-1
CASSEPGRGYTEAFF
TGTGCCAGCAGTGAGCCCGGACGGGGGTATACTGAAGCTTTCTTT
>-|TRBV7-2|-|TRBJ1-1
CASSLEALSTEAFF
TGTGCCAGCAGCTTAGAAGCACTGAGCACTGAAGCTTTCTTT
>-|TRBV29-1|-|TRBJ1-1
CSVEGRMNTEAFF
TGCAGCGTTGAGGGCAGAATGAACACTGAAGCTTTCTTT
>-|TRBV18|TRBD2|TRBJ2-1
CASSLSGGKYEQFF
TGTGCCAGCTCACTTAGCGGGGGGAAATATGAGCAGTTCTTC
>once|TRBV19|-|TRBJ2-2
CASIRTDATGELFF
TGTGCCAGTATACGGACAGACGCTACCGGGGAGCTGTTTTTT
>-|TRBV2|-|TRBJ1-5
CASSRVGGPQHF
TGTGCCAGCAGTAGGGTCGGAGGGCCCCAGCATTTT
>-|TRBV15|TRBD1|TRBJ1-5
CATSRDDRDFGQPQHF
TGTGCCACCAGCAGAGATGACAGGGATTTTGGTCAGCCCCAGCATTTT
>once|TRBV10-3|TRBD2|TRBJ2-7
CAIALGGDHEQYF
TGTGCCATCGCCCTTGGGGGGGATCACGAGCAGTACTTC
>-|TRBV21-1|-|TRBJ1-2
CASSTAVGQGSYGYTF
-
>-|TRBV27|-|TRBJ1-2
CASSRVGVNYGYTF
TGTGCCAGCAGCCGGGTCGGGGTTAACTATGGCTACACCTTC
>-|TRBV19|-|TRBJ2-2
CASSISWGEGELFF
TGTGCCAGTAGTATCTCCTGGGGGGAGGGGGAGCTGTTTTTT
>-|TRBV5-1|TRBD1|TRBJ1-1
CASAVGDRPMNTEAFF
TGCGCCAGCGCCGTTGGGGACAGACCAATGAACACTGAAGCTTTCTTT
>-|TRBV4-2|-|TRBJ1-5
CASSQDLEQPQHF
TGTGCCAGCAGCCAAGATCTAGAACAGCCCCAGCATTTT
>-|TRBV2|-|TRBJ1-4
CASSETGGEKLFF
TGTGCCAGCAGTGAAACGGGGGGCGAAAAACTGTTTTTT
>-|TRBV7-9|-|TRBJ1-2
CASSLLANYGYTF
TGTGCCAGCAGCTTATTAGCTAACTATGGCTACACCTTC
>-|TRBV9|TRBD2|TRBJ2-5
CASGRTSGAPGETQYF
TGTGCCAGCGGAAGGACTAGCGGGGCCCCAGGGGAGACCCAGTACTTC
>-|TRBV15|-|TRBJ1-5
CATSKGTPSSNQPQHF
TGTGCCACCAGCAAAGGGACACCTAGTAGCAATCAGCCCCAGCATTTT
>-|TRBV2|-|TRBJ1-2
CASRNMDNSHGYTF
TGTGCCAGCAGAAACATGGACAATTCCCATGGCTACACCTTC
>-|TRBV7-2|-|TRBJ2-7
CASSLGRDEQYF
TGTGCCAGCAGCTTAGGTCGGGACGAGCAGTACTTC
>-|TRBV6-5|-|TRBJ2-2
CASSYSVGGELFF
TGTGCCAGCAGTTACTCCGTCGGCGGGGAGCTGTTTTTT
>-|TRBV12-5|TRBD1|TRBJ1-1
CASGLVQGTSAEAFF
TGTGCTAGTGGTTTGGTACAGGGGACCTCGGCTGAAGCTTTCTTT
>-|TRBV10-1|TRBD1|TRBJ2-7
CASSYAGQVEQYF
TGCGCCAGCAGCTACGCGGGACAGGTCGAGCAGTACTTC
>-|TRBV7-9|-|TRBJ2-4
CASSPQGFKNIQYF
TGTGCCAGCAGCCCGCAGGGTTTCAAAAACATTCAGTACTTC
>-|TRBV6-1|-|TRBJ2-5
CAGGASKETQYF
TGTGCCGGAGGCGCCTCGAAAGAGACCCAGTACTTC
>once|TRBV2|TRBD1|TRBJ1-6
CASSLGQGRSSPLHF
TGTGCCAGCAGTTTGGGACAGGGAAGGAGTTCACCCCTCCACTTT
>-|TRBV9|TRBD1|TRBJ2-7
CASSAGGQGSLYEQYF
TGTGCCAGCAGCGCCGGGGGACAGGGAAGTCTCTACGAGCAGTACTTC
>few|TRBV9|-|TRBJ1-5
CASSVEGGYQPQHF
TGTGCCAGCAGCGTAGAGGGGGGGTATCAGCCCCAGCATTTT
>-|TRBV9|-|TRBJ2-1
CASSGGASDEQFF
TGTGCCAGCAGCGGGGGTGCTAGCGATGAGCAGTTCTTC
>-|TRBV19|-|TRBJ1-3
CASSIDDRGNTIYF
TGTGCCAGTAGTATAGACGACAGGGGAAACACCATATATTTT
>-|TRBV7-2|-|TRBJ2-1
CASNVGARNEQFF
TGTGCCAGCAACGTGGGGGCCCGCAATGAGCAGTTCTTC
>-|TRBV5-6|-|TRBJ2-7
CASSLAVSYEQYF
TGTGCCAGCAGCTTGGCCGTCTCCTACGAGCAGTACTTC
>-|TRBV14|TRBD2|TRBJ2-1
CASSQGLAGSPVSYNEQFF
TGTGCCAGCAGCCAGGGTCTAGCGGGGAGCCCCGTGTCCTACAATGAGCAGTTCTTC
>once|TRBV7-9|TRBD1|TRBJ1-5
CSSSPGTGENQPQHF
TGTTCCAGCAGCCCTGGGACAGGGGAAAATCAGCCCCAGCATTTT
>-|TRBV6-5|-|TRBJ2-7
CASSLFGGGSYEQYF
TGTGCCAGCAGTTTGTTTGGGGGCGGGTCCTACGAGCAGTACTTC
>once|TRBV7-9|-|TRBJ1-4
CSSSPPRGSGDEKLFF
TGTTCCAGCAGCCCCCCCCGGGGCTCGGGGGACGAAAAACTGTTTTTT
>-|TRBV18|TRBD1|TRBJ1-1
CASSPGTGGIGTEAFF
TGTGCCAGCTCACCAGGGACAGGGGGCATCGGCACTGAAGCTTTCTTT
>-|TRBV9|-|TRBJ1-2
CASSASVRSQGSGYTF
TGTGCCAGCAGCGCATCAGTTCGATCACAGGGAAGTGGCTACACCTTC
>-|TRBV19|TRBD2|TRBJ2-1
CASRGRLAGDNEQFF
TGTGCCAGTAGGGGGCGACTAGCCGGGGACAATGAGCAGTTCTTC
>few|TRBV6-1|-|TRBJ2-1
CAIRSLDNEQFF
TGTGCCATCCGGTCGCTAGACAATGAGCAGTTCTTC
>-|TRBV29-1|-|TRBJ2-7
CSVEDTGSSYEQYF
TGCAGCGTTGAAGATACAGGGAGCTCCTACGAGCAGTACTTC
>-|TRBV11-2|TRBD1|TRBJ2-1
CASSLLGQGQFF
TGTGCCAGCAGCTTATTGGGACAGGGACAGTTCTTC
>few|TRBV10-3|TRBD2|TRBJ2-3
CAISDISLAGTPTDTQYF
TGTGCCATCAGCGATATCTCTTTAGCGGGGACTCCCACAGATACGCAGTATTTT
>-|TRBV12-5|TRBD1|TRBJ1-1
CASGPDRGSNTEAFF
TGTGCTAGTGGCCCCGACAGGGGTTCGAACACTGAAGCTTTCTTT
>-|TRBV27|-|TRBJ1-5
CASSWEGRGTEPQHF
TGTGCCAGCAGTTGGGAGGGTCGGGGAACCGAGCCCCAGCATTTT
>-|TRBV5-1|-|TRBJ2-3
CASSVTRGTDTQYF
TGCGCCAGCAGCGTTACTAGAGGCACAGATACGCAGTATTTT
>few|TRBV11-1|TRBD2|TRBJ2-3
CASSFLAGGLHTQYF
TGTGCCAGCAGTTTCCTAGCGGGGGGACTGCATACGCAGTATTTT
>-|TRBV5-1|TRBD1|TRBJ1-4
CASSSGQGVNEKLFF
TGCGCCAGCAGCTCGGGACAGGGGGTCAATGAAAAACTGTTTTTT
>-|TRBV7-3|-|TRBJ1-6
CASGGRAGSPLHF
TGTGCCAGCGGAGGGCGCGCGGGTTCACCCCTCCACTTT
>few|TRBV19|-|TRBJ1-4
CASRAPVANEKLFF
TGTGCCAGCAGGGCGCCGGTGGCTAATGAAAAACTGTTTTTT
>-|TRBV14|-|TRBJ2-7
CASSSAGTYEQYF
TGTGCCAGCAGCAGCGCCGGGACCTACGAGCAGTACTTC
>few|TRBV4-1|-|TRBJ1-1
CASSHRPGGETEAFF
TGCGCCAGCAGCCACCGCCCGGGGGGAGAGACTGAAGCTTTCTTT
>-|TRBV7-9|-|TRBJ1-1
CASSHSGTKVEAFF
TGTGCCAGCAGCCATAGTGGGACAAAGGTTGAAGCTTTCTTT